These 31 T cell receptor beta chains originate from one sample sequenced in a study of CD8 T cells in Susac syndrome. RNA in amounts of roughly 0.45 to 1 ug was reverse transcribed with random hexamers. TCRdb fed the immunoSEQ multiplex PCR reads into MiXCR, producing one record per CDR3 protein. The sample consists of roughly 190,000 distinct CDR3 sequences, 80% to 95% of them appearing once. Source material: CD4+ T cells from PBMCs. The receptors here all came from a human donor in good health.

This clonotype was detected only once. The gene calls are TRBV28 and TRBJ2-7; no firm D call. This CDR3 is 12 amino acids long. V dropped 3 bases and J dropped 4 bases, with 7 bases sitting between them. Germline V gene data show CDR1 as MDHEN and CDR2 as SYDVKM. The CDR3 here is CASSLFQYEQYF. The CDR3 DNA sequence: TGTGCCAGCAGTTTGTTCCAGTACGAGCAGTACTTC.

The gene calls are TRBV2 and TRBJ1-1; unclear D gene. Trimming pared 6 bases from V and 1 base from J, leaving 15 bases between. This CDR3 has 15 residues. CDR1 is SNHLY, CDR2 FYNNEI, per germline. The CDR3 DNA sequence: TGTGCCAGCAGGACGATCATATTAGGGAACACTGAAGCTTTCTTT. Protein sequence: CASRTIILGNTEAFF.

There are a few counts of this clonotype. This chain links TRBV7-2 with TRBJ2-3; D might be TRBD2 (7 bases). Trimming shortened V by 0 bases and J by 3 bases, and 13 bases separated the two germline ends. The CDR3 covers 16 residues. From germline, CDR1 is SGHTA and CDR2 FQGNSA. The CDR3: CASSLAAGAGTDTQYF. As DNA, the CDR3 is TGTGCCAGCAGCTTAGCTGCGGGGGCGGGAACAGATACGCAGTATTTT.

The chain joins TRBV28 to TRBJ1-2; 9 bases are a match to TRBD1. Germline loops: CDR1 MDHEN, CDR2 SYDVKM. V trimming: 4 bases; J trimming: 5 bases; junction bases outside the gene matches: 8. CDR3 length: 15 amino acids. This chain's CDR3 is CASSSLGTGSYGYTF. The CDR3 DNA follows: TGTGCCAGCAGTTCGCTTGGGACAGGGTCTTATGGCTACACCTTC.

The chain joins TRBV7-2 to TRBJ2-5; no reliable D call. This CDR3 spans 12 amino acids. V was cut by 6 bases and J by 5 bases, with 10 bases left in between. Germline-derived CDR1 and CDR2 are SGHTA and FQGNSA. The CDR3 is CASSPNGETQYF. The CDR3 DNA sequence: TGTGCCAGCAGTCCTAACGGGGAGACCCAGTACTTC. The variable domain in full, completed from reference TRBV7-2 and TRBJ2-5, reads GAGVSQSPSNKVTEKGKDVELRCDPISGHTALYWYRQSLGQGLEFLIYFQGNSAPDKSGLPSDRFSAERTGGSVSTLTIQRTQQEDSAVYLCASSPNGETQYFGPGTRLLVL.

CDR3 coding DNA: TGCAGCGTTGACCTGCTGGTAGGGTACGAGCAGTTCTTC. Translating gives CSVDLLVGYEQFF. The rearrangement uses TRBV29-1 and TRBJ2-1; D is ambiguous. V was clipped by 3 bases and J by 10 bases, with 16 bases between them. The CDR3 spans 13 residues. Germline V gives CDR1 SQVTM, CDR2 ANQGSEA.

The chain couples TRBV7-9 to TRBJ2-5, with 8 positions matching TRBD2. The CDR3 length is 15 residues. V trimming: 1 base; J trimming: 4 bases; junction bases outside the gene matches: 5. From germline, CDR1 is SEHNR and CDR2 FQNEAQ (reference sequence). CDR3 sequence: CASSLVVGGVETQYF. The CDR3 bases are TGTGCCAGCAGCTTAGTCGTCGGGGGGGTAGAGACCCAGTACTTC.

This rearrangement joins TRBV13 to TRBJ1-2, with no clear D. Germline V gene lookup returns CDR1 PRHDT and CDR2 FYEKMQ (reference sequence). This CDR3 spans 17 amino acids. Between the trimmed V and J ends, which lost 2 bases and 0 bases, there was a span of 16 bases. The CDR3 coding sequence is TGTGCCAGCAGCTTAAAAGGGCCGGTGGGGTCTAACTATGGCTACACCTTC. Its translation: CASSLKGPVGSNYGYTF.

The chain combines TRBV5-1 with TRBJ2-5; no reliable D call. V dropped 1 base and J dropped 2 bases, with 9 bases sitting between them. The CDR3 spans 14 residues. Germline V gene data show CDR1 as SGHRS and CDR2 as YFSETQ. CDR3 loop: CASSLRQLQETQYF. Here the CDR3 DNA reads TGCGCCAGCAGCTTGAGGCAACTACAAGAGACCCAGTACTTC.

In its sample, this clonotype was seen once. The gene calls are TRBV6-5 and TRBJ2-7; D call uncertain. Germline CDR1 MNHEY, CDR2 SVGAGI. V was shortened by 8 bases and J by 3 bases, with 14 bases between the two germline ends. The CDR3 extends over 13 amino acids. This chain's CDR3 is CASGPVLYYEQYF. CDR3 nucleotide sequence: TGTGCCAGCGGCCCCGTCCTCTACTACGAGCAGTACTTC.

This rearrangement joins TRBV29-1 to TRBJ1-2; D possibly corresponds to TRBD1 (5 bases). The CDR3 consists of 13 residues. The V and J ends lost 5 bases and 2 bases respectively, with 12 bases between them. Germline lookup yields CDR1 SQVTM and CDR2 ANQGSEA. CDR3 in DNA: TGCAGCGTTCCGGGAGGGGCGAACTATGGCTACACCTTC. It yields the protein CSVPGGANYGYTF.

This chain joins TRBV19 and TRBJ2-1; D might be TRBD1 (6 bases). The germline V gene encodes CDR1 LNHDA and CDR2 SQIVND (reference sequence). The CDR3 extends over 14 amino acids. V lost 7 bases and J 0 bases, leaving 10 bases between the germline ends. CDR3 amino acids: CASKGDISYNEQFF. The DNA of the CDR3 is TGTGCCAGTAAGGGGGACATCTCCTACAATGAGCAGTTCTTC.

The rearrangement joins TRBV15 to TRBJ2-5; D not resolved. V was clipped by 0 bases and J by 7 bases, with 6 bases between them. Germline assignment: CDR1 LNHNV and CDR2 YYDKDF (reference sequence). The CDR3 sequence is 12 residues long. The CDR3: CATSREVGTQYF. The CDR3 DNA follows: TGTGCCACCAGCAGAGAGGTGGGGACCCAGTACTTC. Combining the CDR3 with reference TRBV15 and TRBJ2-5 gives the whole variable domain DAMVIQNPRYQVTQFGKPVTLSCSQTLNHNVMYWYQQKSSQAPKLLFHYYDKDFNNEADTPDNFQSRRPNTSFCFLDIRSPGLGDTAMYLCATSREVGTQYFGPGTRLLVL.

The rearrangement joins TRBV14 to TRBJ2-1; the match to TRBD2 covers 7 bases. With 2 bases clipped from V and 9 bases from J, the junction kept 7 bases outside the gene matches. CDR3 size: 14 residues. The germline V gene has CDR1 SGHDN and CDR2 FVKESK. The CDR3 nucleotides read TGTGCCAGCAGCCAACCCGGGCGGGGGAGTGAGCAGTTCTTC. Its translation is CASSQPGRGSEQFF.

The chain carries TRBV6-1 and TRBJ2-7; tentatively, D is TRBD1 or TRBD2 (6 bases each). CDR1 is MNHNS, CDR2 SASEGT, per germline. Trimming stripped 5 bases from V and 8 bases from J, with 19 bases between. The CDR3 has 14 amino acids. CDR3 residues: CASSPGGLERQQYF. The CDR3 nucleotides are TGTGCCAGCAGTCCCGGGGGCCTAGAACGACAGCAGTACTTC.

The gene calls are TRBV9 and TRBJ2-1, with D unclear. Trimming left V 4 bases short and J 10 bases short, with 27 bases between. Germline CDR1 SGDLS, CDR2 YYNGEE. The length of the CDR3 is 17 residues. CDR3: CASSPRMGMARQWEQFF. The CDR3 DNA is TGTGCCAGCAGCCCCCGTATGGGGATGGCCAGGCAATGGGAGCAGTTCTTC.

The CDR3 nucleotides read TGCGCCAGCAGCCAAGCCCGGGGACAGGGAAAACTGTATGGCTACACCTTC. Residues: CASSQARGQGKLYGYTF. The rearrangement uses TRBV4-1 and TRBJ1-2; 9 positions agree with TRBD1. J gave up 5 bases and V 1 base, and 11 bases lay outside the gene matches. There are 17 residues in the CDR3. CDR1 MGHRA and CDR2 YSYEKL come from the germline V gene.

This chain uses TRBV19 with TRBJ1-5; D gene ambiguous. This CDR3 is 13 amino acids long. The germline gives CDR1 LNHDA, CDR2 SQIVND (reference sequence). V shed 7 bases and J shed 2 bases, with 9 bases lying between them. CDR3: CASNYGGNQPQHF. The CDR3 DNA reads TGTGCCAGTAATTACGGTGGCAATCAGCCCCAGCATTTT.

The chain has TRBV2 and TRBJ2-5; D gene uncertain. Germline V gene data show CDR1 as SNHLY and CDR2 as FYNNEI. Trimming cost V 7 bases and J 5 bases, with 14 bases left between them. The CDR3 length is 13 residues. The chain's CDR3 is CASILVLLETQYF. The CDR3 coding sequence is TGTGCCAGCATATTAGTTTTGTTGGAGACCCAGTACTTC.

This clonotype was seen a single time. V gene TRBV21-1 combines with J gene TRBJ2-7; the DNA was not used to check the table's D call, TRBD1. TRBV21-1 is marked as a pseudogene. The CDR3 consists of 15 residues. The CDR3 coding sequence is TGTGCCAGCAGCAAAGATAATGGGACAGCCTACGAGCAGTACGTC. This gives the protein CASSKDNGTAYEQYV.

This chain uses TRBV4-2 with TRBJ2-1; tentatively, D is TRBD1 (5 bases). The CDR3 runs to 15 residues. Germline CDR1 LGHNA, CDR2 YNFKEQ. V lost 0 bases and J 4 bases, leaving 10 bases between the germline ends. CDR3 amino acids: CASSQEGDRYNEQFF. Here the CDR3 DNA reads TGTGCCAGCAGCCAAGAGGGCGACAGATACAATGAGCAGTTCTTC.

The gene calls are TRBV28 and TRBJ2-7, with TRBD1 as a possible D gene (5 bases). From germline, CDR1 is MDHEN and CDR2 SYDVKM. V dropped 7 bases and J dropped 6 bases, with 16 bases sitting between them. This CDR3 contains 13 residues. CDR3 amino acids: CASKDVTGGEQYV. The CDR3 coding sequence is TGTGCCAGCAAAGATGTAACAGGCGGCGAGCAGTACGTC.

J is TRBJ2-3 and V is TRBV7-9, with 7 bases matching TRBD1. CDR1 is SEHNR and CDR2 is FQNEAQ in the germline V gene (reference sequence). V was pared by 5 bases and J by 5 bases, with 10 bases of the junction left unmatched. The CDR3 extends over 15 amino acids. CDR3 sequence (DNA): TGTGCCAGCAGCCACGGGGACAGAATACTAGATACGCAGTATTTT. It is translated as CASSHGDRILDTQYF.

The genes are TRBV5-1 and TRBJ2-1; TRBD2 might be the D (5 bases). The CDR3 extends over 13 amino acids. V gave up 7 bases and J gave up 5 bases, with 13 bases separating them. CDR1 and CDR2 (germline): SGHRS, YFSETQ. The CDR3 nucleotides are TGCGCCAGCGGAGGACGAATAGACAATGAGCAGTTCTTC. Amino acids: CASGGRIDNEQFF.

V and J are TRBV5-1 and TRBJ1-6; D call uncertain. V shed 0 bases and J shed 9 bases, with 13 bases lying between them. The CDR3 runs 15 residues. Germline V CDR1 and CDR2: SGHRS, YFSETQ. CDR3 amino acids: CASSLGQAIGSPLHF. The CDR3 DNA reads TGCGCCAGCAGCTTGGGGCAGGCAATCGGTTCACCCCTCCACTTT.

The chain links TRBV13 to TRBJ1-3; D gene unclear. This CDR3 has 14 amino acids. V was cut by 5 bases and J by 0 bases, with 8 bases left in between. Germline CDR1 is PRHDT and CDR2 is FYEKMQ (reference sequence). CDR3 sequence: CASSPGVSGNTIYF. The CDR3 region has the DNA TGTGCCAGCAGCCCGGGAGTCTCTGGAAACACCATATATTTT.

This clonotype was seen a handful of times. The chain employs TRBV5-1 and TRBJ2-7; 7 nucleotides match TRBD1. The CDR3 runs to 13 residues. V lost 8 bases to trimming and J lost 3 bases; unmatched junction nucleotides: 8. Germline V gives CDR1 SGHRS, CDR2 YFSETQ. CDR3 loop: CASSRTGNYEQYF. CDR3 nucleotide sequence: TGCGCCAGTTCTCGGACAGGTAACTACGAGCAGTACTTC.

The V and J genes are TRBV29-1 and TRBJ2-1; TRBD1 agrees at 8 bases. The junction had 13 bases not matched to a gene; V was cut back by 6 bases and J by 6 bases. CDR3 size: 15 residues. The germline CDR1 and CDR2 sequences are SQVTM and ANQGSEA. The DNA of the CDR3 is TGCAGCGTGACAGGGGAGGTCAGTACGTTCAATGAGCAGTTCTTC. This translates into CSVTGEVSTFNEQFF.

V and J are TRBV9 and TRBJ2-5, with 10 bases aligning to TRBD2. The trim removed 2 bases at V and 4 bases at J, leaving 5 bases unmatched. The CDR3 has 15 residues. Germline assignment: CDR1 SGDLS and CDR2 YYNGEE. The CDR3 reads CASSVSGGASETQYF. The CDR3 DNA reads TGTGCCAGCAGCGTCAGCGGGGGGGCCTCAGAGACCCAGTACTTC.

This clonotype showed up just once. As DNA, the CDR3 is TGTGCCACCAGCAGAGATGGCTACCCCACAGATACGCAGTATTTT. This translates into CATSRDGYPTDTQYF. The chain is built from TRBV15 and TRBJ2-3; D ambiguous. Germline CDR1 and CDR2: LNHNV and YYDKDF (reference sequence). The length of the CDR3 is 15 residues. Deletions cut 0 bases from V and 2 bases from J, with 9 bases between.

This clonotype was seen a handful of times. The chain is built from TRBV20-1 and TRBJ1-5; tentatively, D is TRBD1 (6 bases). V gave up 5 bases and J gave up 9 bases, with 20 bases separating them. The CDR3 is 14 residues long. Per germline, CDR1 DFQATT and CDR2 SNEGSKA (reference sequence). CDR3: CSASKPGHGGPQHF. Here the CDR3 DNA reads TGCAGTGCTTCCAAACCGGGACACGGCGGGCCCCAGCATTTT.